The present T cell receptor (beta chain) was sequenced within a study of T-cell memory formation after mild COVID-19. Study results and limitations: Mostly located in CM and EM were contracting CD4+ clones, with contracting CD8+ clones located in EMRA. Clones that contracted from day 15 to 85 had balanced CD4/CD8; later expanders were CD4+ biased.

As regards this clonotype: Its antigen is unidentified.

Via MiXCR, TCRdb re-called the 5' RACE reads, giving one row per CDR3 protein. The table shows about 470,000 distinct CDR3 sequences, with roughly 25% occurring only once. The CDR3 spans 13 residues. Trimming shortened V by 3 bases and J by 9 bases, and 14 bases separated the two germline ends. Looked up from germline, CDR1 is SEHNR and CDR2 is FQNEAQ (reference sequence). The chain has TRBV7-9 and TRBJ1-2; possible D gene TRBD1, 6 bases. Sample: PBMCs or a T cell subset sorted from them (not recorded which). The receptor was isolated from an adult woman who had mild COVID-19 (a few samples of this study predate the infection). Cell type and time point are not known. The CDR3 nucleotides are TGTGCCAGCAGCTTGGACAGCCTGTGGAGCTACACCTTC. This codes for CASSLDSLWSYTF. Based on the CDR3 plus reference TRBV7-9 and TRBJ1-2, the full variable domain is DTGVSQNPRHKITKRGQNVTFRCDPISEHNRLYWYRQTLGQGPEFLTYFQNEAQLEKSRLLSDRFSAERPKGSFSTLEIQRTEQGDSAMYLCASSLDSLWSYTFGSGTRLTVV.